These 17 T cell receptor beta chains share one sample of origin, sequenced in a study of CD8+CD57+ T cells in acquired aplastic anemia. The template for TCR beta VDJ and CDR3 sequence profiling was genomic DNA. One entry per CDR3 protein results from TCRdb running MiXCR on the reads. The table lists some 220,000 distinct CDR3 sequences, 30% to 35% of them singletons, with roughly 1.1% in the top ten. Source material: sorted CD4+, CD8+, or CD8+CD57+ T cells (not recorded which) from PBMCs. The receptors were sampled from a human donor in good health, serving as a control.

V gene TRBV6-1 combines with J gene TRBJ2-6; a possible D gene is TRBD1 (6 bases). V was cut by 4 bases and J by 1 base, with 14 bases left in between. Germline loops: CDR1 MNHNS, CDR2 SASEGT. The CDR3 spans 17 residues. CDR3 in amino acids: CASSVGQGGSGANVLTF. Here the CDR3 DNA reads TGTGCCAGCAGTGTGGGACAAGGGGGTTCTGGGGCCAACGTCCTGACTTTC.

V usage is TRBV11-2 and J usage is TRBJ2-3, with 9 bases that match TRBD1. Germline CDR1 reads SGHAT; CDR2 reads FQNNGV. The CDR3 has 18 residues. The V segment lost 1 base and the J segment 0 bases; nucleotides outside the gene matches: 8. The CDR3 region has the DNA TGTGCCAGCAGCTTAGTAGGGTACAGGGGGCGGAGCACAGATACGCAGTATTTT. Its protein product is CASSLVGYRGRSTDTQYF.

This clonotype was seen repeatedly, ten times or more. This chain connects TRBV11-1 to TRBJ2-5; a possible D gene is TRBD2 (6 bases). CDR1 is SGHAT, CDR2 FQDESV, per germline (reference sequence). Trimming removed 5 bases from V and 5 bases from J, with 33 bases in between. CDR3 length: 20 amino acids. CDR3 loop: CASSPKSAGFGKRDDETQYF. CDR3 bases: TGTGCCAGCAGCCCAAAATCAGCGGGTTTTGGGAAACGGGACGACGAGACCCAGTACTTC.

This clonotype came up many times. V gene TRBV10-3 combines with J gene TRBJ2-5, with TRBD2 identical over 9 bases. Germline CDR1 ENHRY, CDR2 SYGVKD. The V segment lost 2 bases and the J segment 4 bases; nucleotides outside the gene matches: 5. The CDR3 extends over 15 amino acids. CDR3 loop: CAISEPLAGVETQYF. Here the CDR3 DNA reads TGTGCCATCAGTGAGCCATTAGCGGGAGTAGAGACCCAGTACTTC.

V gene TRBV2 combines with J gene TRBJ1-2; the D gene is possibly TRBD1 (5 bases). The CDR3 extends over 12 amino acids. Germline V gives CDR1 SNHLY, CDR2 FYNNEI. Trimming pared 6 bases from V and 3 bases from J, leaving 8 bases between. The CDR3 is CASRGTDYGYTF. As DNA, the CDR3 is TGTGCCAGCAGAGGGACGGACTATGGCTACACCTTC. Using reference TRBV2 and TRBJ1-2 for the parts outside the CDR3, the full variable domain is EPEVTQTPSHQVTQMGQEVILRCVPISNHLYFYWYRQILGQKVEFLVSFYNNEISEKSEIFDDQFSVERPDGSNFTLKIRSTKLEDSAMYFCASRGTDYGYTFGSGTRLTVV.

The chain is built from TRBV18 and TRBJ1-6; tentative D call: TRBD1 (6 bases). The CDR3 sequence is 15 residues long. Trimming removed 3 bases at V and 8 bases at J, with 14 bases between. Germline loops: CDR1 KGHSH, CDR2 LQKENI. CDR3 sequence: CASSPWDTPHSPLHF. CDR3 nucleotide sequence: TGTGCCAGCTCACCTTGGGACACGCCACATTCACCCCTCCACTTT.

On this clonotype: It may be a read error: a sequence one base away is much more abundant. V gene TRBV28 combines with J gene TRBJ1-6; D is possibly TRBD1 (5 bases). CDR3 length equals 14 residues. The germline gives CDR1 MDHEN, CDR2 SYDVKM. CDR3 region: CASSPRGYNSPLRF. In DNA form, the CDR3 reads TGTGCCAGCAGCCCGAGGGGTTATAATTCACCCCTCCGCTTT.

This clonotype was seen at least ten times. The J gene is TRBJ1-2, the V gene TRBV4-1, with 7 bases matching TRBD1. The germline CDR1 and CDR2 sequences are MGHRA and YSYEKL. Trimming cost V 2 bases and J 7 bases; bases outside gene matches: 10. The CDR3 runs 15 residues. The CDR3 sequence is CASSQSPQGWGGYTF. Here the CDR3 DNA reads TGCGCCAGCAGCCAAAGCCCACAGGGGTGGGGTGGCTACACCTTC.

The V gene is TRBV14, the J gene TRBJ1-1; 8 positions match TRBD1. The CDR3 runs to 12 residues. Trimming took 5 bases from V and 6 from J; bases not matched to a gene: 2. Germline V CDR1 and CDR2: SGHDN, FVKESK. This chain's CDR3 is CASSWTGSEAFF. The CDR3 DNA follows: TGTGCCAGCAGCTGGACAGGGTCTGAAGCTTTCTTT.

The rearrangement joins TRBV4-1 to TRBJ1-6; weak D call: TRBD1 (6 bases). Between the trimmed V and J ends, which lost 2 bases and 7 bases, there was a span of 12 bases. Germline V gene lookup returns CDR1 MGHRA and CDR2 YSYEKL. The CDR3 consists of 15 residues. The CDR3 sequence is CASSQRGGGNSPLHF. The CDR3 nucleotides read TGCGCCAGCAGCCAACGGGGAGGGGGGAATTCACCCCTCCACTTT.

The genes are TRBV27 and TRBJ2-1, with D tentatively TRBD1 (7 bases). Between the trimmed V and J ends, which lost 4 bases and 0 bases, there was a span of 13 bases. CDR3 length: 16 residues. The germline CDR1 and CDR2 sequences are MNHEY and SMNVEV (reference sequence). CDR3 loop: CASSSGGTSSYNEQFF. CDR3 sequence (DNA): TGTGCCAGCAGTTCAGGGGGGACCAGCTCCTACAATGAGCAGTTCTTC.

The CDR3 nucleotides are TGTGCCAGCAGCCACGGCGGGAGGTACACAGATACGCAGTATTTT. This gives the protein CASSHGGRYTDTQYF. The chain employs TRBV11-2 and TRBJ2-3, with 8 bases lining up with TRBD2. Germline-derived CDR1 and CDR2 are SGHAT and FQNNGV. Germline trimming cut 5 bases from V and 2 bases from J; bases unmatched to any gene: 6. The CDR3 spans 15 residues.

Ten or more counts support this clonotype. V is TRBV24-1 and J is TRBJ1-5; 9 nucleotides align to TRBD1. The CDR3 contains 13 residues. The junction had 5 bases not matched to a gene; V was cut back by 9 bases and J by 6 bases. CDR1 KGHDR and CDR2 SFDVKD come from the germline V gene. The CDR3 here is CATRDRVGQPQHF. The CDR3 DNA follows: TGTGCCACCCGGGACAGGGTTGGTCAGCCCCAGCATTTT.

This clonotype was detected ten times or more. The chain joins TRBV7-9 to TRBJ2-7; D remains unclear. CDR1 is SEHNR, CDR2 FQNEAQ, per germline (reference sequence). CDR3 length: 13 amino acids. V was shortened by 7 bases and J by 2 bases, with 12 bases between the two germline ends. CDR3 in amino acids: CASNHKDPYEQYF. In DNA form, the CDR3 reads TGTGCCAGCAACCATAAGGACCCCTACGAGCAGTACTTC.

This clonotype was found many times. The chain employs TRBV5-1 and TRBJ2-3; D remains unclear. Germline V gene data show CDR1 as SGHRS and CDR2 as YFSETQ. CDR3 length: 14 residues. V lost 0 bases and J lost 4, with 9 bases in between. This chain's CDR3 is CASSLALSSDTQYF. DNA of the CDR3: TGCGCCAGCAGCTTGGCTCTTAGTTCAGATACGCAGTATTTT.

For this clonotype: One junction end disagrees with the germline gene, perhaps due to a read error. V and J are TRBV6-1 and TRBJ1-6, with TRBD1 matching over 7 bases. The CDR3 sequence is 14 residues long. The germline CDR1 and CDR2 sequences are MNHNS and SASEGT. In DNA, the CDR3 is TGTGCCTGCAGGCCACAGGGGACTAATTCACCCCTCCACTTT. Encoded protein: CACRPQGTNSPLHF.

This clonotype was seen more than once but under ten times. The chain joins TRBV7-3 to TRBJ2-1; tentatively, D is TRBD1 (5 bases). Trimming left V 4 bases short and J 2 bases short, with 9 bases between. Germline CDR1 and CDR2: SGHTA and FQGTGA. The CDR3 has 14 residues. CDR3 sequence (DNA): TGTGCCAGCAGCTCAAGGGGCCCCTACAATGAGCAGTTCTTC. It codes for CASSSRGPYNEQFF. Complete variable domain (other parts from reference TRBV7-3 and TRBJ2-1): GAGVSQTPSNKVTEKGKYVELRCDPISGHTALYWYRQSLGQGPEFLIYFQGTGAADDSGLPNDRFFAVRPEGSVSTLKIQRTERGDSAVYLCASSSRGPYNEQFFGPGTRLTVL.